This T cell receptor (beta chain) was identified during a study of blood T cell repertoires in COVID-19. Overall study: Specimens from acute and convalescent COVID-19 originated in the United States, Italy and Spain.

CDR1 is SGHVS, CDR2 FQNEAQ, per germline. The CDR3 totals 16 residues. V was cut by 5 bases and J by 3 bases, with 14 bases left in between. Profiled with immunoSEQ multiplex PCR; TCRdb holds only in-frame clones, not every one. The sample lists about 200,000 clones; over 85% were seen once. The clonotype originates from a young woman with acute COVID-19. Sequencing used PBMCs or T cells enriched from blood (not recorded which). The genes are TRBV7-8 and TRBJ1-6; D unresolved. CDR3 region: CASSPTPAGYNSPLHF. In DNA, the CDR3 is TGTGCCAGCAGCCCTACCCCGGCGGGCTATAATTCACCCCTCCACTTT.